This is a list of T cell receptor beta chains from one sample in a study of T-cell reconstitution after alpha-beta-depleted transplantation in children. MiXCR, run by TCRdb on the PCR reads, gives a single entry per CDR3 protein. Here the sample spans some 840,000 distinct CDR3 sequences, approximately 15% being singletons. The sequencing used PBMCs, mostly from graft donor cells, collected 360 days after TCRalphabeta/CD19-depleted stem cell transplant. The receptors derive from a male patient between 5 and 17 years old who had a stem cell transplant for acute lymphoblastic leukemia, so the T cells may come from the graft donor. Each CDR3 is given with its conserved first and last residue. D genes are given only for firm matches. Some rows mark clone size as missing; the rest say once, few, many or name a class of expanded clone.

TRBJ2-1	TRBV4-1	few	TRBD1	TGCGCCAGCAGCCAGCGTCCCTATTGGGACAGTAAGCAGTTCTTC	CASSQRPYWDSKQFF
TRBJ1-5	TRBV7-8	-	TRBD1	TGTGCCAGCAGCTTATTCGGGACAGGGGTAGGACAGCCCCAGCATTTT	CASSLFGTGVGQPQHF
TRBJ1-2	TRBV6-5	-	-	TGTGCCAGCAGTTACCGGTCCTCTAACTATGGCTACACCTTC	CASSYRSSNYGYTF
TRBJ2-7	TRBV5-1	few	TRBD1	TGCGCCAGCAGCTTGTCGCCGGGACAGGGGTCATACGAGCAGTACTTC	CASSLSPGQGSYEQYF
TRBJ1-1	TRBV10-3	few	-	TGTGCCATCAGTGAGTCGAAACTCTCGCACACTGAAGCTTTCTTT	CAISESKLSHTEAFF
TRBJ2-7	TRBV5-1	few	TRBD1	TGCGCCAGCAGCCCAGGACAGGGTGGGCTGTACGAGCAGTACTTC	CASSPGQGGLYEQYF
TRBJ2-5	TRBV5-6	-	TRBD1	TGTGCCAGCAGCGGGGGGACAGGGAAGTACTTC	CASSGGTGKYF
TRBJ1-1	TRBV7-2	few	-	TGTGCCAGCAGCATGAAACAAGGGGGGAACACTGAAGCTTTCTTT	CASSMKQGGNTEAFF
TRBJ2-3	TRBV9	few	-	TGTGCCAGCAGCGCATCGCGTGTAGATACGCAGTATTTT	CASSASRVDTQYF
TRBJ1-6	TRBV27	-	-	TGTGCCAGCAGTTTATCCAAACAGGCTTCACCCCTCCACTTT	CASSLSKQASPLHF
TRBJ1-2	TRBV20-1	-	TRBD1	TGCAGTGCTAGGGGACAGGAGAACTATGGCTACACCTTC	CSARGQENYGYTF
TRBJ2-7	TRBV7-3	few	TRBD2	TGTGCCAGCAGCCCGGAGGTCGGGAGGATTTACGAGCAGTACTTC	CASSPEVGRIYEQYF
TRBJ2-3	TRBV4-1	-	TRBD2	TGCGCCAGCAGCCAAGATAGCGGGAGGGACACAGATACGCAGTATTTT	CASSQDSGRDTDTQYF
TRBJ1-1	TRBV7-9	once	-	TGTGCCAGCATCTTATTGGGTGGGGACACTGAAGCTTTCTTT	CASILLGGDTEAFF
TRBJ2-7	TRBV30	-	TRBD1	TGTGCCTGGAGTCCGACGGGACAGGGAGTCCACGAGCAGTACTTC	CAWSPTGQGVHEQYF
TRBJ2-1	TRBV3-1	few	TRBD2	TGTGCCAGCAGCGTTCCAAGTAGCGGGACCCCTCCTGAATACAATGAGCAGTTCTTC	CASSVPSSGTPPEYNEQFF
TRBJ2-7	TRBV10-2	-	-	TGCGCCAGCACCCCCCATTGGGGGACCCCAAGCTACGAGCAGTACTTC	CASTPHWGTPSYEQYF
TRBJ2-5	TRBV12-3/TRBV12-4	-	-	TGTGCCAGCAGTCCCCGCTGGGAGACCCAGTACTTC	CASSPRWETQYF
TRBJ2-7	TRBV6-6	-	-	TGTGCCAGCGCGGTGTTCGACGAGCAGTACTTC	CASAVFDEQYF
TRBJ2-3	TRBV9	few	-	TGTGCCAGCAGCGTAGGTTTGCGGGCGGGCACAGATACGCAGTATTTT	CASSVGLRAGTDTQYF
TRBJ1-1	TRBV9	few	-	TGTGCCAGCAGCCCTCGGACAGATTACCCCGGGATGAACACTGAAGCTTTCTTT	CASSPRTDYPGMNTEAFF
TRBJ2-1	TRBV12-3/TRBV12-4	-	TRBD2	TGTGCCAGCAGTAACCTAGCGGGGGACTCCTACAATGAGCAGTTCTTC	CASSNLAGDSYNEQFF
TRBJ1-1	TRBV15	-	-	TGTGCCACCAGCAGACGGGTGAACACTGAAGCTTTCTTT	CATSRRVNTEAFF
TRBJ2-7	TRBV12-3/TRBV12-4	-	-	TGTGCCAGCAGTTTTAACTTCTACGAGCAGTACTTC	CASSFNFYEQYF
TRBJ2-3	TRBV5-1	few	-	TGCGCCAGGCTCAAGGCTAGCCTTGGGACAGATACGCAGTATTTT	CARLKASLGTDTQYF
TRBJ2-7	TRBV4-1	-	-	TGCGCCAGCAGCCACAAGTGGGCGCTCACGAGGAAGTACTTC	CASSHKWALTRKYF
TRBJ2-1	TRBV4-2	many	TRBD2	TGTGCCAGCACTCTAGCGGGAGTGGACAATGAGCAGTTCTTC	CASTLAGVDNEQFF
TRBJ2-1	TRBV28	many	-	TGTGCCAGCACCACCGGGACATTTTTGTTCAATGAGCAGTTCTTC	CASTTGTFLFNEQFF
TRBJ2-7	TRBV5-6	many	TRBD2	TGTGCCAGCAGCTTCGGTCTAGCGGACCTCTACGAGCAGTACTTC	CASSFGLADLYEQYF
TRBJ2-7	TRBV20-1	-	TRBD2	TGCAGTGCTAGAGAATGGCGGGGACTAGCGGGACTCGAGCAGTACTTC	CSAREWRGLAGLEQYF
TRBJ2-3	TRBV24-1	many	-	TGTGCCACCAGTGATCGAGACAGCCCGGGAGCAGATACGCAGTATTTT	CATSDRDSPGADTQYF
TRBJ2-7	TRBV20-1	few	-	TGCAGTGCTAGAGACCTTACCGGAGCGGGCTACGAGCAGTACTTC	CSARDLTGAGYEQYF
TRBJ1-1	TRBV4-1	-	-	TGCGCCAGCAGCCAAGAACCCCATTTTGGGCAGACCCTTCGGGACACTGAAGCTTTCTTT	CASSQEPHFGQTLRDTEAFF
TRBJ1-1	TRBV7-3	few	TRBD1	TGTGCCAGCAGTCGACGAAGGGACAGGGACACTGAAGCTTTCTTT	CASSRRRDRDTEAFF
TRBJ2-2	TRBV11-1	-	TRBD1	TGTGCCAGCAGCAGGATGCAGGGGGCCCCGAGACCCAACACCGGGGAGCTGTTTTTT	CASSRMQGAPRPNTGELFF
TRBJ1-1	TRBV6-4	-	TRBD1	TGTGCCAGCAGTGACTCAACAGGGGGGGACACTGAAGCTTTCTTT	CASSDSTGGDTEAFF
TRBJ2-7	TRBV13	-	TRBD1	TGTGCCAGCAGCAGGACAGGATTCCACGAGCAGTACTTC	CASSRTGFHEQYF
TRBJ2-7	TRBV7-8	-	TRBD1	TGTGCCAGCAGCGCCCCCGGGACAGGGGACTACGAGCAGTACTTC	CASSAPGTGDYEQYF
TRBJ2-6	TRBV5-1	-	-	TGCGCCAGCAGCTCAATTCAGGGGGGGTCAGGGGCCAACGTCCTGACTTTC	CASSSIQGGSGANVLTF
TRBJ2-3	TRBV28	-	TRBD2	TGTGCCAGCAGGGGCGGATTAGCGGGAGATACGCAGTATTTT	CASRGGLAGDTQYF
TRBJ2-7	TRBV4-1	few	TRBD1	TGCGCCAGCAGACAGTGGGGACAGTCCTACGAGCAGTACTTC	CASRQWGQSYEQYF
TRBJ2-7	TRBV12-3/TRBV12-4	-	TRBD1	TGTGCCAGCAGTGACAACAGGGGTTGGGACTCCTACGAGCAGTACTTC	CASSDNRGWDSYEQYF
TRBJ2-1	TRBV14	few	-	TGTGCCAGCAGCCAAGGGATAGCGCCAGCCTACAATGAGCAGTTCTTC	CASSQGIAPAYNEQFF
TRBJ2-7	TRBV7-9	few	TRBD1	TGTGCCAGCAGCTTCAGGGGGCGAAGCGAGCAGTACTTC	CASSFRGRSEQYF
TRBJ2-1	TRBV5-1	many	-	TGCGCCAGCAGCTTACAGGGTCCCTACAATGAGCAGTTCTTC	CASSLQGPYNEQFF
TRBJ2-5	TRBV7-2	many	TRBD1	TGTGCCAGCAGCTTAGGGGACAGGGTGGGAGAGACCCAGTACTTC	CASSLGDRVGETQYF
TRBJ1-2	TRBV27	many	-	TGTGCCAGCAGTTTCGGGACACAGTATGGCTACACCTTC	CASSFGTQYGYTF
TRBJ2-2	TRBV9	few	TRBD2	TGTGCCAGCACCTTTCTAGCGGGGCCCTCCGGGTACGGGGAGCTGTTTTTT	CASTFLAGPSGYGELFF